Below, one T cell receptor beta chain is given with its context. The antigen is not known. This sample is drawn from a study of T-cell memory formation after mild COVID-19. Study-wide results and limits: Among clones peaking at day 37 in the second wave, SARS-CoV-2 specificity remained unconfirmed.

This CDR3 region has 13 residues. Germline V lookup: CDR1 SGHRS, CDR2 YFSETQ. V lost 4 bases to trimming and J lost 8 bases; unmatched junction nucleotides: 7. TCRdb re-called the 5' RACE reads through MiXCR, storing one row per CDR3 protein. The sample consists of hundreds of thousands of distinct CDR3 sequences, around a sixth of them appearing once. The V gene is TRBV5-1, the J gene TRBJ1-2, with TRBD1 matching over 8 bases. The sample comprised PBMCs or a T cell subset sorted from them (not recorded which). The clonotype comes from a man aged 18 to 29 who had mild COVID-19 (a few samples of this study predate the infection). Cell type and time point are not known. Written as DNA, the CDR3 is TGCGCCAGCAGCACCCCGGACAGGGACGGCTACACCTTC. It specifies CASSTPDRDGYTF.